Presented here are 13 T cell receptor beta chains from one specimen sequenced in a study of regulatory T cells in long-lasting Graves disease. Arm-PCR of CDR3 regions and iRepertoire HTBI primers were the basis on which TCR beta libraries were built. MiXCR, run by TCRdb on the multiplex PCR reads, gives a single entry per CDR3 protein. The sample gives a few hundred thousand distinct CDR3 sequences, roughly 15% of which show up once; approximately 15% is in the top ten. Time point specified: newly diagnosed GD, antithyroid drugs for less than 3 months. The authors made the TCR library using RNA they extracted from PBMCs. The data were also submitted as part of a second study, on T cells in Graves' hyperthyroidism and ophthalmopathy.

Sample: peripheral blood mononuclear cells (PBMCs), taken at new diagnosis, from a patient treated with antithyroid drugs. The receptors here all came from a woman aged 45-59 years with Graves disease.

This clonotype was found a few times. At one end the junction does not follow the germline gene, possibly because of a read error. This rearrangement joins TRBV7-9 to TRBJ1-4; TRBD1 matches at 10 bases. The germline V gene has CDR1 SEHNR and CDR2 FQNEAQ (reference sequence). This CDR3 has 14 amino acids. The CDR3 sequence: CASSDRGRSEKLFF. CDR3 bases: TGTGCCAGCAGCGACAGGGGGCGTAGTGAAAAACTGTTTTTC.

This clonotype was recorded at least ten times. J is TRBJ2-7 and V is TRBV2; 7 positions match TRBD1. Germline lookup yields CDR1 SNHLY and CDR2 FYNNEI. The CDR3 has 12 amino acids. Trimming took 7 bases from V and 3 from J; bases not matched to a gene: 3. The CDR3 bases are TGTGCCAGCAAATGGACAGGCTACGAGCAGTACTTC. Its translation: CASKWTGYEQYF.

This clonotype was counted at least ten times. This sequence joins TRBV3-1 and TRBJ2-7; 10 bases map to TRBD2. CDR1 is LGHDT and CDR2 is YNNKEL in the germline V gene (reference sequence). Trimming removed 0 bases from V and 3 bases from J; junction bases left unmatched: 5. This CDR3 has 16 amino acids. The DNA of the CDR3 is TGTGCCAGCAGCCAAGATGCACTAGCGGGATTCTACGAGCAGTACTTC. Amino acids: CASSQDALAGFYEQYF.

This clonotype has a count of ten or more. The chain carries TRBV28 and TRBJ2-1; 11 positions match TRBD2. CDR1 and CDR2 from the germline V gene are MDHEN and SYDVKM. The CDR3 loop spans 14 amino acids. V was pared by 6 bases and J by 7 bases, with 5 bases of the junction left unmatched. The CDR3 DNA reads TGTGCCAGCAGACTAGCGGGAGTGATGAATGAGCAGTTCTTC. Its translation: CASRLAGVMNEQFF.

Many counts were recorded for this clonotype. The J gene is TRBJ2-7, the V gene TRBV28; TRBD2 aligns across 11 bases. V gave up 6 bases and J gave up 2 bases; unmatched junction bases: 6. CDR1 MDHEN and CDR2 SYDVKM come from the germline V gene. This CDR3 region has 15 residues. The CDR3 here is CASSWGTSGTYEQYF. CDR3 nucleotides: TGTGCCAGCAGCTGGGGGACTAGCGGAACCTACGAGCAGTACTTC.

There are many counts of this clonotype. The chain uses TRBV2 and TRBJ2-7, with 10 bases identical to TRBD2. The CDR3 contains 16 residues. Germline V gene data show CDR1 as SNHLY and CDR2 as FYNNEI. V trimming: 4 bases; J trimming: 3 bases; junction bases outside the gene matches: 9. Written as DNA, the CDR3 is TGTGCCAGCAGTGCCAACCGACTAGCGGGTAGCTACGAGCAGTACTTC. Translating gives CASSANRLAGSYEQYF.

The chain has TRBV12-3 or TRBV12-4 and TRBJ1-6; D may be TRBD1 (5 bases). V lost 7 bases and J 9 bases, leaving 10 bases between the germline ends. The CDR3 has 12 residues. CDR3 coding DNA: TGTGCCAGCAAGGGGTTCGGTTCACCCCTCCACTTT. Protein: CASKGFGSPLHF.

This clonotype was recorded at least ten times. The chain has TRBV11-2 and TRBJ2-5, with 7 bases fitting TRBD2. The V segment lost 3 bases and the J segment 2 bases; nucleotides outside the gene matches: 0. Germline values: CDR1 SGHAT, CDR2 FQNNGV. The CDR3 consists of 13 residues. The CDR3, as DNA: TGTGCCAGCAGCTTCGGGGGGCAAGAGACCCAGTACTTC. Protein: CASSFGGQETQYF.

This clonotype was seen at least ten times. The V gene is TRBV30, the J gene TRBJ2-1; unclear D gene. V was shortened by 1 base and J by 9 bases, with 10 bases between the two germline ends. The CDR3 runs 12 residues. The germline gives CDR1 GTSNPN, CDR2 SVGIG (reference sequence). The CDR3 spells CAWSAHGFEQFF. DNA of the CDR3: TGTGCCTGGAGTGCACACGGATTTGAGCAGTTCTTC.

This clonotype showed up many times. The V call is TRBV5-1, the J call TRBJ2-5; D uncertain. The germline V gene encodes CDR1 SGHRS and CDR2 YFSETQ. The CDR3 loop spans 13 amino acids. V was clipped by 2 bases and J by 0 bases, with 5 bases between them. CDR3 coding DNA: TGCGCCAGCAGCTTTACGTACCAAGAGACCCAGTACTTC. Protein: CASSFTYQETQYF.

This rearrangement joins TRBV7-2 to TRBJ2-5; D is unresolved. This CDR3 comprises 15 residues. V gave up 1 base and J gave up 0 bases, with 9 bases separating them. Germline V lookup: CDR1 SGHTA, CDR2 FQGNSA. This CDR3 is CASSLGGYYQETQYF. The CDR3 DNA is TGTGCCAGCAGCTTAGGGGGATATTACCAAGAGACCCAGTACTTC.

Many counts were recorded for this clonotype. This chain links TRBV10-3 with TRBJ2-1; 8 bases line up with TRBD2. The germline CDR1 and CDR2 sequences are ENHRY and SYGVKD. This CDR3 is 14 amino acids long. The ends lost 10 bases at V and 4 bases at J; junction bases unmatched: 9. Here the CDR3 DNA reads TGTGCCAGTGGACTAGCAGGGTTGTACAATGAGCAGTTCTTC. This codes for CASGLAGLYNEQFF.

This clonotype was counted at least ten times. The J gene is TRBJ2-2, the V gene TRBV28, with D possibly TRBD1 on 5 matching bases. CDR1 is MDHEN, CDR2 SYDVKM, per germline. CDR3 length: 13 amino acids. Trimming stripped 10 bases from V and 2 bases from J, with 11 bases between. The CDR3: CATQTVNTGELFF. The CDR3 DNA is TGTGCCACCCAGACAGTTAACACCGGGGAGCTGTTTTTT.